The 16 T cell receptor beta chains presented below share a single source sample, sequenced in a study of T cell repertoires in cytomegalovirus infection. A single record per CDR3 protein comes from TCRdb applying MiXCR to the reads. The sample shows 200,000 to 300,000 distinct CDR3 sequences, around 15% of them seen only once. The source material was PBMCs. The source of these receptors is a human donor in good health (CMV status not recorded). Some clones in this sample may be carry-over from other donors' samples.

The sample holds a few counts of this clonotype. The V call is TRBV28, the J call TRBJ2-7; possible D gene TRBD1, 6 bases. The V gene lost 7 bases and the J gene lost 2 bases, with 12 bases spanning the gap. In germline, CDR1 is MDHEN, CDR2 SYDVKM. The CDR3 has 13 residues. The CDR3 DNA sequence: TGTGCCAGCACTGGGACATGGACCTACGAGCAGTACTTC. Its protein product is CASTGTWTYEQYF.

This clonotype has just a few counts. The chain employs TRBV6-6 and TRBJ2-7; D gene uncertain. V gave up 0 bases and J gave up 3 bases, with 12 bases separating them. Germline V gene lookup returns CDR1 MNHNY and CDR2 SVGAGI (reference sequence). This CDR3 region has 15 residues. The CDR3 loop is CASSYSRAQLYEQYF. The CDR3 DNA follows: TGTGCCAGCAGTTACTCGAGAGCACAGCTCTACGAGCAGTACTTC.

V gene TRBV6-2 or TRBV6-3 combines with J gene TRBJ2-7; D uncertain. CDR3 size: 14 residues. CDR1 is MNHEY and CDR2 is SVGEGT in the germline V gene. Trimming left V 4 bases short and J 2 bases short, with 12 bases between. DNA for the CDR3: TGTGCCAGCAGTTTTTCGACTCGAACCTACGAGCAGTACTTC. This gives the protein CASSFSTRTYEQYF.

This clonotype was seen many times. This rearrangement joins TRBV28 to TRBJ1-2; D is possibly TRBD1 (5 bases). Germline CDR1 MDHEN, CDR2 SYDVKM. This CDR3 comprises 13 residues. V shed 7 bases and J shed 8 bases, with 17 bases lying between them. The CDR3 region is CASKLGGEDGYTF. Here the CDR3 DNA reads TGTGCCAGCAAGCTGGGGGGGGAAGACGGCTACACCTTC.

The chain employs TRBV6-8 and TRBJ1-5; D remains unclear. V shed 5 bases and J shed 0 bases, with 14 bases lying between them. The germline V gene has CDR1 MNHGY and CDR2 SAAAGT. CDR3 length: 16 residues. The CDR3 DNA sequence: TGTGCCAGCAGTGGATCCCAAGCCTATAGCAATCAGCCCCAGCATTTT. Translation gives CASSGSQAYSNQPQHF.

This clonotype was seen repeatedly, ten times or more. The chain couples TRBV7-2 to TRBJ1-1, with unresolved D. The CDR3 extends over 15 amino acids. V lost 6 bases and J lost 3, with 17 bases in between. Germline-derived CDR1 and CDR2 are SGHTA and FQGNSA. The CDR3 DNA follows: TGTGCCAGCAGACTTGACACCGGTGGGTACACTGAAGCTTTCTTT. It specifies CASRLDTGGYTEAFF. Full variable domain (outside the CDR3, taken from reference TRBV7-2 and TRBJ1-1): GAGVSQSPSNKVTEKGKDVELRCDPISGHTALYWYRQSLGQGLEFLIYFQGNSAPDKSGLPSDRFSAERTGGSVSTLTIQRTQQEDSAVYLCASRLDTGGYTEAFFGQGTRLTVV.

The chain couples TRBV28 to TRBJ1-4, with a weak D call TRBD1 (5 bases). Germline V CDR1 and CDR2: MDHEN, SYDVKM. This CDR3 comprises 13 residues. The ends were cut back, 3 bases at V and 8 bases at J, with 10 bases in the middle. In DNA, the CDR3 is TGTGCCAGCAGTTTGATGGGGACGGAAAAACTGTTTTTT. Its translation is CASSLMGTEKLFF.

Many counts were recorded for this clonotype. The chain links TRBV7-2 to TRBJ2-2; 9 bases fit TRBD2. This CDR3 is built from 16 residues. V was pared by 3 bases and J by 5 bases, with 7 bases of the junction left unmatched. Germline V gene data show CDR1 as SGHTA and CDR2 as FQGNSA. Here the CDR3 DNA reads TGTGCCAGCAGCTTTCTATTGACTAGCGGTACCGGGGAGCTGTTTTTT. This encodes CASSFLLTSGTGELFF.

This clonotype was seen many times. The chain joins TRBV7-2 to TRBJ1-1; D remains ambiguous. The CDR3 runs to 15 residues. CDR1 is SGHTA, CDR2 FQGNSA, per germline. The germline V and J ends were trimmed by 1 base and 2 bases, with 11 bases remaining between them. CDR3 sequence reads: CASSLGFHVNTEAFF. CDR3 bases: TGTGCCAGCAGCTTAGGTTTTCACGTTAACACTGAAGCTTTCTTT.

This clonotype appeared many times. The genes are TRBV12-3 or TRBV12-4 and TRBJ2-1; perhaps TRBD1 as D (6 bases). CDR3 length equals 17 residues. Trimming cost V 1 base and J 0 bases, with 13 bases left between them. CDR3 nucleotide sequence: TGTGCCAGCAGTTTAGATCTTGGGGGCACCTCCTACAATGAGCAGTTCTTC. It translates to CASSLDLGGTSYNEQFF.

This clonotype has more than one count but fewer than ten. The rearrangement uses TRBV14 and TRBJ2-1, with 9 nucleotides matching TRBD1. This CDR3 comprises 14 residues. Germline CDR1 reads SGHDN; CDR2 reads FVKESK. Trimming at V came to 5 bases and at J to 8 bases, leaving 7 bases not matched to a gene. The CDR3 nucleotides read TGTGCCAGCAGCGAGGGACAGGGATGGTATGAGCAGTTCTTC. Residues: CASSEGQGWYEQFF.

In this sample, this clonotype turned up many times. The rearrangement joins TRBV11-2 to TRBJ2-1, with unresolved D. V lost 4 bases and J 0 bases, leaving 7 bases between the germline ends. Looked up from germline, CDR1 is SGHAT and CDR2 is FQNNGV. The CDR3 runs 14 residues. CDR3 amino acids: CASSSKLSYNEQFF. The CDR3 DNA follows: TGTGCCAGCAGCTCGAAGCTCTCCTACAATGAGCAGTTCTTC.

The chain couples TRBV10-3 to TRBJ2-5; 7 positions match TRBD2. The J segment lost 4 bases and the V segment lost 2 bases, leaving 1 base of the junction unmatched. CDR3 length equals 13 residues. Looked up from germline, CDR1 is ENHRY and CDR2 is SYGVKD. The CDR3 loop reads CAISEGRVETQYF. CDR3 DNA sequence: TGTGCCATCAGTGAGGGGAGGGTAGAGACCCAGTACTTC.

This clonotype was counted only a few times. The chain carries TRBV5-6 and TRBJ2-4, with 13 bases matching TRBD2. The CDR3 has 18 residues. Trimming cost V 2 bases and J 0 bases; bases outside gene matches: 5. CDR1 SGHDT and CDR2 YYEEEE come from the germline V gene. This CDR3 is CASSFRTSGGPAKNIQYF. The CDR3 DNA follows: TGTGCCAGCAGCTTCCGGACTAGCGGGGGCCCAGCCAAAAACATTCAGTACTTC.

J is TRBJ1-2 and V is TRBV6-1; 8 positions match TRBD1. In germline, CDR1 is MNHNS, CDR2 SASEGT. Trimming removed 8 bases from V and 8 bases from J; junction bases left unmatched: 10. The CDR3 runs 13 residues. The CDR3 region is CASRRTGWYGYTF. The CDR3 region has the DNA TGTGCCAGCCGGCGGACAGGGTGGTACGGCTACACCTTC.

V usage is TRBV7-2 and J usage is TRBJ2-3; 8 bases agree with TRBD2. The CDR3 is 16 amino acids. The J segment lost 4 bases and the V segment lost 2 bases, leaving 8 bases of the junction unmatched. Germline CDR1 and CDR2: SGHTA and FQGNSA. The CDR3 coding sequence is TGTGCCAGCAGCTTAATCGCGGGAGGAGGGGCAGATACGCAGTATTTT. The encoded protein is CASSLIAGGGADTQYF.